This TCR beta chain was captured in a study of cytomegalovirus exposure and HLA in healthy donors. PCR amplification relied on 60 Vbeta primers (plus 13 Jbeta primers). Sequencing used immunoSEQ multiplex PCR; TCRdb keeps in-frame clones, though not all of them. Of approximately 150,000 clones in the sample, roughly 74% are singletons; the top ten hold 2% to 2.5%. The specimen was PBMCs. This receptor was taken from a woman aged 18-29 years in good health and CMV-seropositive.

The CDR3 protein is CASFPNHGGWNSPLHF. The CDR3 DNA sequence: TGTGCCAGTTTTCCCAACCACGGGGGTTGGAATTCACCCCTCCACTTT. This sequence joins TRBV19 and TRBJ1-6; a possible D gene is TRBD1 (5 bases). V was trimmed by 8 bases and J by 7 bases, leaving 21 bases between them. The germline V gene has CDR1 LNHDA and CDR2 SQIVND (reference sequence). This CDR3 is 16 amino acids long.